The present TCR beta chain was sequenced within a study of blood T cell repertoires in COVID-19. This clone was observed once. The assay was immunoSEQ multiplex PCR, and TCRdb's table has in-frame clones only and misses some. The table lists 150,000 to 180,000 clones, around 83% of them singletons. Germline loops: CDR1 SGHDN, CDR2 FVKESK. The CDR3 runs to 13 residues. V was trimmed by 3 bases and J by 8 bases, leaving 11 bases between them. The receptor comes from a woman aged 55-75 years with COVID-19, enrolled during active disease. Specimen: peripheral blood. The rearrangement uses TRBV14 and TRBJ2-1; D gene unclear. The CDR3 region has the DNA TGTGCCAGCAGCCAGGCCCTAGTGGATGAGCAGTTCTTC. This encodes CASSQALVDEQFF.